This TCR beta chain was found in a study of blood T cells in healthy people across ages. General study findings and limits: Observed TCR beta diversity per million T cells went down as age went up. This fall followed a roughly linear course with age.

No fewer than 6 million PBMCs went into each sample. Next came a second PCR, run for about 6 to 12 cycles, which used a sample-barcoded 5' primer along with a J-beta primer mix. TCRdb reprocessed the 5' RACE reads via MiXCR and lists one record per CDR3 protein. The table includes nearly 800,000 distinct CDR3 sequences, about 61% detected once. The CDR3 length is 14 residues. Trimming pared 5 bases from V and 1 base from J, leaving 12 bases between. As concerns this clonotype: Its antigen is not identified.

This receptor was obtained from a man aged 35-49 years in good health. The sample was blood. This chain joins TRBV12-3 or TRBV12-4 and TRBJ2-7; D perhaps matches TRBD1 (5 bases). CDR3: CASSTLTASYEQYF. Here the CDR3 DNA reads TGTGCCAGCAGTACATTGACAGCTTCCTACGAGCAGTACTTC.